The sequence of this TCR beta chain was determined in a study of T cells in Graves' hyperthyroidism and ophthalmopathy. Uncontrolled infections, other autoimmune diseases, pregnancy or lactation led to exclusion of patients. Worth noting for this clonotype: What it recognizes is unknown.

The TCR beta CDR3 regions underwent amplification using RNA transcripts as the source. Using the HTBI primer set, a first-round RT-PCR was run on the TCR CDR3. TCRdb fed the multiplex PCR reads into MiXCR, producing one record per CDR3 protein. Among about 560,000 distinct CDR3 sequences listed, roughly a sixth were seen once. Whole-study findings and limits: In the analysis, a 13 V-J model separated ophthalmopathy from stable hyperthyroidism.

The CDR3 loop spans 21 amino acids. Trimming took 0 bases from V and 5 from J, leaving 27 bases between them. Germline V gene lookup returns CDR1 SGHRS and CDR2 YFSETQ. This TCR was sampled from a woman aged 18-29 years with Graves' hyperthyroidism. The rearrangement uses TRBV5-1 and TRBJ1-6; a weak D match, TRBD1 (6 bases). Sequencing was carried out using blood. DNA for the CDR3: TGCGCCAGCAGCTTGGTCTCTTTGTGGCAACCGAAGAGGACAGATAATTCACCCCTCCACTTT. Encoded protein: CASSLVSLWQPKRTDNSPLHF.